These T cell receptor beta chains were read from a single sample in a study of T cell responses to AZD1222 COVID-19 vaccine. Using immunoSEQ multiplex PCR, the repertoire was profiled, and TCRdb retains in-frame clones only, with some absent. Of tens of thousands of clones in the sample, approximately 90% were seen once. The material was peripheral blood, obtained 28 days after the second AZD1222 dose. The receptors shown here come from an adult who received the AZD1222 COVID-19 vaccine. The CDR3 runs from the conserved cysteine through the conserved F or W. The order of the fields is CDR3 DNA, CDR3 protein, clone size, J gene, D gene, V gene. A D gene is named only where the DNA matches it firmly. Clone size is given for some rows only: seen once, a few or many times, or a class if the clone is expanded.

CDR3nt: TGTGCCAGCAGCTTAAAAGGGGGGACTAGCGGGAGTAAGATTTATGAGCAGTTCTTC
CDR3aa: CASSLKGGTSGSKIYEQFF
abundance: few
j_gene: TRBJ2-1
d_gene: TRBD2
v_gene: TRBV7-2

CDR3nt: TGTGCCAGCAGCCCCCAGGGACAGGGGGCCGGGGAGCTGTTTTTT
CDR3aa: CASSPQGQGAGELFF
abundance: NA
j_gene: TRBJ2-2
d_gene: TRBD1
v_gene: TRBV9

CDR3nt: TGTGCCAGCAGCCAAGGAGTAGGGGGGGGACAGGGAAGTCAGCCCCAGCATTTT
CDR3aa: CASSQGVGGGQGSQPQHF
abundance: NA
j_gene: TRBJ1-5
d_gene: TRBD1
v_gene: TRBV4-2

CDR3nt: TGTGCCAGCAGCAGGACTAGTTTCGAGCAGTACTTC
CDR3aa: CASSRTSFEQYF
abundance: NA
j_gene: TRBJ2-7
d_gene: TRBD2
v_gene: TRBV6-5

CDR3nt: TGTGCCACACAGAGCCAAACCCATGAGCAGTTCTTC
CDR3aa: CATQSQTHEQFF
abundance: NA
j_gene: TRBJ2-1
d_gene: NA
v_gene: TRBV24-1

CDR3nt: TGCAGCGTTGATGGGGTCGGCGTGAATGAGCAGTTCTTC
CDR3aa: CSVDGVGVNEQFF
abundance: NA
j_gene: TRBJ2-1
d_gene: NA
v_gene: TRBV29-1

CDR3nt: TGCGCCAGTAAGTACCCCCAGCATTTT
CDR3aa: CASKYPQHF
abundance: NA
j_gene: TRBJ1-5
d_gene: NA
v_gene: TRBV23-1

CDR3nt: TGTGCCAGCAGTAGGCCCTGGGATGGGGCCAACGTCCTGACTTTC
CDR3aa: CASSRPWDGANVLTF
abundance: NA
j_gene: TRBJ2-6
d_gene: NA
v_gene: TRBV9

CDR3nt: TGTGCCAGTGTGGGGGACAGGCCCCGAGGGTATGGCTACACCTTC
CDR3aa: CASVGDRPRGYGYTF
abundance: NA
j_gene: TRBJ1-2
d_gene: TRBD1
v_gene: TRBV19

CDR3nt: TGTGCCAGTAGTAAGGGACTAGCGGGACTTGAGCAGTTCTTC
CDR3aa: CASSKGLAGLEQFF
abundance: NA
j_gene: TRBJ2-1
d_gene: TRBD2
v_gene: TRBV19

CDR3nt: TGTGCCAGCAGCCCAAACTCGGGTGGGTACACTGAAGCTTTCTTT
CDR3aa: CASSPNSGGYTEAFF
abundance: NA
j_gene: TRBJ1-1
d_gene: NA
v_gene: TRBV5-8

CDR3nt: TGTGCCAGCAGTGGGACAGTGAAGGCGCTTTACCAAGAGACCCAGTACTTC
CDR3aa: CASSGTVKALYQETQYF
abundance: NA
j_gene: TRBJ2-5
d_gene: NA
v_gene: TRBV2

CDR3nt: TGTGCCTGGACCCAGGGCAGTCCTCTAAACACCATATATTTT
CDR3aa: CAWTQGSPLNTIYF
abundance: many
j_gene: TRBJ1-3
d_gene: NA
v_gene: TRBV30

CDR3nt: TGTGCCAGCACCCCAAACGCGAACACCGGGGAGCTGTTTTTT
CDR3aa: CASTPNANTGELFF
abundance: NA
j_gene: TRBJ2-2
d_gene: NA
v_gene: TRBV2

CDR3nt: TGTGCCATCGGCATGAACAATCAGCCCCAGCATTTT
CDR3aa: CAIGMNNQPQHF
abundance: NA
j_gene: TRBJ1-5
d_gene: NA
v_gene: TRBV10-3

CDR3nt: TGCAGCGTTGAGCCGGGACGGTACTACGAGCAGTACTTC
CDR3aa: CSVEPGRYYEQYF
abundance: NA
j_gene: TRBJ2-7
d_gene: NA
v_gene: TRBV29-1

CDR3nt: TGTGCCAGCAGCTTGGGGGTTGGTGTAGGTTATGAGACCCAGTACTTC
CDR3aa: CASSLGVGVGYETQYF
abundance: NA
j_gene: TRBJ2-5
d_gene: NA
v_gene: TRBV5-5

CDR3nt: TGTGCCAGCAGCGTAGAGACGGAATTCTATGGCTACACCTTC
CDR3aa: CASSVETEFYGYTF
abundance: NA
j_gene: TRBJ1-2
d_gene: NA
v_gene: TRBV9

CDR3nt: TGTGCCAGCAGTTACCCTGACAGGACCCAGTACTTC
CDR3aa: CASSYPDRTQYF
abundance: NA
j_gene: TRBJ2-5
d_gene: NA
v_gene: TRBV6-2/TRBV6-3

CDR3nt: TGTGCCAGTAGTATTCCTCAGCGGGGACCTCAAAAGGCTGAGCAGTTCTTC
CDR3aa: CASSIPQRGPQKAEQFF
abundance: NA
j_gene: TRBJ2-1
d_gene: TRBD2
v_gene: TRBV19

CDR3nt: TGTGCCAGCAGTGATCCCCCAGGGGAGTCACCCCTCCACTTT
CDR3aa: CASSDPPGESPLHF
abundance: NA
j_gene: TRBJ1-6
d_gene: NA
v_gene: TRBV25-1

CDR3nt: TGTGCCAGCAGCTTAGAAGGCAGGGGGCGGTTTTTAGGCAATCAGCCCCAGCATTTT
CDR3aa: CASSLEGRGRFLGNQPQHF
abundance: NA
j_gene: TRBJ1-5
d_gene: TRBD1
v_gene: TRBV7-8

CDR3nt: TGTGCCAGCAGGGGACAGGGGGCACGCGAGCAGTACTTC
CDR3aa: CASRGQGAREQYF
abundance: NA
j_gene: TRBJ2-7
d_gene: TRBD1
v_gene: TRBV11-2

CDR3nt: TGTGCCAGCAGTTTAACTGCACGGCACCTCTACACCTTC
CDR3aa: CASSLTARHLYTF
abundance: NA
j_gene: TRBJ1-2
d_gene: NA
v_gene: TRBV27

CDR3nt: TGTGCCAGCAGTTTGAATCGCGGAACTGAAGCTTTCTTT
CDR3aa: CASSLNRGTEAFF
abundance: few
j_gene: TRBJ1-1
d_gene: NA
v_gene: TRBV6-5

CDR3nt: TGTGCCAGCAGCTGGGGACTACGCACAGATACGCAGTATTTT
CDR3aa: CASSWGLRTDTQYF
abundance: NA
j_gene: TRBJ2-3
d_gene: TRBD2
v_gene: TRBV5-6